The T cell receptor beta chain under discussion was sequenced for a study of blood T cell repertoires in COVID-19. The CDR3 covers 14 residues. The V segment lost 8 bases and the J segment 4 bases; nucleotides outside the gene matches: 10. There are a few counts of this clone. Produced via immunoSEQ multiplex PCR; TCRdb's table is partial and in-frame only. The sample includes approximately 230,000 clones, roughly 88% of them seen just once. The sample was peripheral blood. This chain connects TRBV23-1 to TRBJ1-1, with 7 positions matching TRBD1. TRBV23-1 is an open reading frame, and its role is uncertain. This TCR derives from a woman under 40 with COVID-19, enrolled during active disease. The CDR3 loop reads CASDQTGVITEAFF. The CDR3 DNA sequence: TGCGCCAGCGATCAAACAGGGGTTATCACTGAAGCTTTCTTT.